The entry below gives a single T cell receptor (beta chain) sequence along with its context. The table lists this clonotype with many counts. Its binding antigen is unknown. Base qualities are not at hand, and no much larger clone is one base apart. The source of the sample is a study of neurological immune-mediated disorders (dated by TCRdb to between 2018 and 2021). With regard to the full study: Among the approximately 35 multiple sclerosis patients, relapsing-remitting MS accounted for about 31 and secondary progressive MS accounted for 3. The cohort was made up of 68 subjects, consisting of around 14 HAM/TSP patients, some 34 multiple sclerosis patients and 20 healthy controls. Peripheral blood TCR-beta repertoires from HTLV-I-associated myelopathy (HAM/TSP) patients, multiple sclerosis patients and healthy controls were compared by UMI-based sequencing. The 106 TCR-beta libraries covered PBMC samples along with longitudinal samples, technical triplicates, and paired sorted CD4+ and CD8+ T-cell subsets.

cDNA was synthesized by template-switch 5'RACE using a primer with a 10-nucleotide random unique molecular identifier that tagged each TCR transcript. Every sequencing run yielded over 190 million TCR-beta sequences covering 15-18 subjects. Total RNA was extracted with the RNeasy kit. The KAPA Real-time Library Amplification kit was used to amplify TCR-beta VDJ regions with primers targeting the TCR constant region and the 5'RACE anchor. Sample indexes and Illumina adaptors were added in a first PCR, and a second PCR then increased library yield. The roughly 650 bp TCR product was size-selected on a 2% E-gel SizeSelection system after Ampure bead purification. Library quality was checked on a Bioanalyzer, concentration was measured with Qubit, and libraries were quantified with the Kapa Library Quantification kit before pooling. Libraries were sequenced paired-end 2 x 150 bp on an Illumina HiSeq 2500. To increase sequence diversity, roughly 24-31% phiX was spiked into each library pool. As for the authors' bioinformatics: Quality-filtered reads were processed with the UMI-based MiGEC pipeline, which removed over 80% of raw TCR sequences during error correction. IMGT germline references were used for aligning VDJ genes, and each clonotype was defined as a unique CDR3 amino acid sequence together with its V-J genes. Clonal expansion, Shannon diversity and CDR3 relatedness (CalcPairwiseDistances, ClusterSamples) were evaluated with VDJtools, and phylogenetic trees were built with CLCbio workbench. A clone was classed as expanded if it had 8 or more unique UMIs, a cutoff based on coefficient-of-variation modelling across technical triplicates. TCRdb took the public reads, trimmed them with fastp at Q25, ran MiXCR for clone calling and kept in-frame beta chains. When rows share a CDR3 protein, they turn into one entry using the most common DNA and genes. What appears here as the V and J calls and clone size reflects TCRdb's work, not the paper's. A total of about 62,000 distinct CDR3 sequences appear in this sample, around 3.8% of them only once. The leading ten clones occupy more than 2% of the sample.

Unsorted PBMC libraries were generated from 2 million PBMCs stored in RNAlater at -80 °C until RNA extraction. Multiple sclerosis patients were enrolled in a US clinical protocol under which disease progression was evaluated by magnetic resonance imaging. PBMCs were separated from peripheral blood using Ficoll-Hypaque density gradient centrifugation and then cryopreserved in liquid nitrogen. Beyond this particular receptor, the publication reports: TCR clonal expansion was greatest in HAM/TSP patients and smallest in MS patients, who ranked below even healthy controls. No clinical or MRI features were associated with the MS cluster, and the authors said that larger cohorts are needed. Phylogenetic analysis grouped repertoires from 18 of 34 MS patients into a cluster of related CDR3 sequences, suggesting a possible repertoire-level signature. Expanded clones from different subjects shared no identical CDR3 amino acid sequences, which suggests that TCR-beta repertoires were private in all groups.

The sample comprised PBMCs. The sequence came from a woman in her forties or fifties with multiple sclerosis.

The CDR3 protein sequence reads: CASSEWVEYEQYF. At the DNA level, the sequence is TGTGCCAGCAGTGAATGGGTGGAATACGAGCAGTACTTC. The rearrangement combines TRBV25-1 with TRBJ2-7; too little of a D gene remains to name it. Per the germline V gene, MGHDK is the CDR1 and SYGVNS is the CDR2. The cysteine opens and the phenylalanine closes a CDR3 of 13 amino acids. The kept DNA is CDR3 alone, 39 bases in frame from the first base. Trimming costs V 1 base and J 4 bases, and their ends lie 8 bases apart.